What follows are 29 T cell receptor beta chains derived from one specimen sequenced in a study of T cells in Graves' hyperthyroidism and ophthalmopathy. Amplified TCR beta CDR3 regions came from RNA transcripts. Researchers ran a first-round RT-PCR on the TCR CDR3 using the HTBI primer set. TCRdb itself ran the multiplex PCR reads through MiXCR, one entry per CDR3 protein. The sample records 300,000 to 450,000 distinct CDR3 sequences, about 15% being singletons. Sample: blood. These receptors came from a woman between 55 and 75 years old with Graves' hyperthyroidism.

This clonotype has more than one count but fewer than ten. The chain uses TRBV6-1 and TRBJ1-5, with 8 bases aligning to TRBD1. V lost 6 bases to trimming and J lost 5 bases; unmatched junction nucleotides: 18. The germline V gene encodes CDR1 MNHNS and CDR2 SASEGT. The CDR3 is 18 residues long. The CDR3 nucleotides are TGTGCCAGCAGCAAAAGGGGACAGGTCCAACTAGCTGATCAGCCCCAGCATTTT. It translates to CASSKRGQVQLADQPQHF.

This clonotype was recorded at least ten times. The chain uses TRBV28 and TRBJ2-3; TRBD2 matches 9 bases. The CDR3 totals 17 residues. After removal of 3 bases from V and 4 bases from J, the junction contained 11 bases not matched to a gene. Germline V gene sequence: CDR1 MDHEN, CDR2 SYDVKM. CDR3 region: CASSFYPLAGVSDTQYF. CDR3 coding DNA: TGTGCCAGCAGTTTCTATCCTTTAGCGGGAGTTTCAGATACGCAGTATTTT.

The V gene is TRBV4-1, the J gene TRBJ2-5, with TRBD2 matching over 7 bases. This CDR3 comprises 15 residues. After removal of 4 bases from V and 5 bases from J, the junction contained 10 bases not matched to a gene. Per germline, CDR1 MGHRA and CDR2 YSYEKL. CDR3 bases: TGCGCCAGCAGCCCCCGGGACTACGACCGGGAGACCCAGTACTTC. Translating it yields CASSPRDYDRETQYF.

About this clonotype: Given a much more abundant clone one base away, this may be a read error. The J gene is TRBJ2-7, the V gene TRBV6-1; TRBD1 matches at 9 bases. From germline, CDR1 is MNHNS and CDR2 SASEGT. This CDR3 spans 16 amino acids. CDR3 nucleotide sequence: TGTGCCGGCAGTCGACCCGCGGGACAGGGTTCCTACGAGCAGTACTTC. As protein: CAGSRPAGQGSYEQYF.

V usage is TRBV5-5 and J usage is TRBJ2-5; 10 bases match TRBD2. V lost 2 bases, J lost 4 bases, and 5 bases stayed unmatched. This CDR3 region has 15 residues. Germline CDR1 is SGHKS and CDR2 is YYEKEE (reference sequence). The CDR3 DNA reads as TGTGCCAGCAGCTTTAGGCTAGCGGGAGCAGAGACCCAGTACTTC. As protein: CASSFRLAGAETQYF.

This clonotype was counted ten times or more. This chain uses TRBV11-2 with TRBJ1-2; D gene ambiguous. V shed 1 base and J shed 8 bases, with 8 bases lying between them. The CDR3 has 12 residues. Germline CDR1 and CDR2: SGHAT and FQNNGV. Here the CDR3 DNA reads TGTGCCAGCAGCTTAGCCGGGCACGGCTACACCTTC. It is translated as CASSLAGHGYTF.

The table lists this clonotype with many counts. The chain joins TRBV20-1 to TRBJ2-3; D is unresolved. CDR1 is DFQATT, CDR2 SNEGSKA, per germline (reference sequence). The germline V and J ends were trimmed by 1 base and 0 bases, with 11 bases remaining between them. CDR3 length: 15 residues. The CDR3 region has the DNA TGCAGTGCTAGAGTACCACACACTAGCACAGATACGCAGTATTTT. Residues: CSARVPHTSTDTQYF.

In this sample, this clonotype turned up many times. The V and J genes are TRBV30 and TRBJ2-1; D unresolved. Trimming took off 2 bases at V and 10 bases at J, with 9 bases between the two ends. The CDR3 length is 11 residues. The germline V gene encodes CDR1 GTSNPN and CDR2 SVGIG (reference sequence). CDR3: CAWSSQWEQFF. In nucleotides, the CDR3 is TGTGCCTGGAGTAGCCAGTGGGAGCAGTTCTTC.

At least ten counts were recorded for this clonotype. This sequence joins TRBV2 and TRBJ2-7; the match to TRBD2 covers 7 bases. The CDR3 sequence is 13 residues long. V was clipped by 6 bases and J by 3 bases; unmatched bases: 5. From germline, CDR1 is SNHLY and CDR2 FYNNEI. The CDR3 sequence is CASRAGVGYEQYF. The CDR3 DNA follows: TGTGCCAGCAGGGCGGGAGTCGGCTACGAGCAGTACTTC.

This chain uses TRBV5-4 with TRBJ2-1; possible D gene TRBD2, 8 bases. Trimming cost V 4 bases and J 5 bases, with 16 bases left between them. Germline CDR1 and CDR2: SGHNT and YYREEE (reference sequence). The CDR3 runs 15 residues. CDR3 nucleotide sequence: TGTGCCAGCAGCCGGGACAGTAGCGGGAACAATGAGCAGTTCTTC. This sequence encodes CASSRDSSGNNEQFF.

This chain joins TRBV3-1 and TRBJ2-7; D remains ambiguous. CDR3 length equals 13 residues. Germline CDR1 and CDR2: LGHDT and YNNKEL (reference sequence). V lost 8 bases to trimming and J lost 0 bases, with 11 bases between them. In DNA form, the CDR3 reads TGTGCCAGCCGCCCGGCAAACTCCTACGAGCAGTACTTC. Translation: CASRPANSYEQYF.

This clonotype was observed at least ten times. The chain uses TRBV24-1 and TRBJ2-3, with TRBD2 identical over 9 bases. Germline CDR1 KGHDR, CDR2 SFDVKD. This CDR3 is built from 16 residues. V shed 4 bases and J 2 bases; nucleotides not matched to a gene: 6. Here the CDR3 DNA reads TGTGCCACCAGTGACCAGACTAGCGGACCCACAGATACGCAGTATTTT. Protein: CATSDQTSGPTDTQYF.

This clonotype came up many times. The chain joins TRBV7-2 to TRBJ2-2; a weak D match, TRBD1 (6 bases). The CDR3 covers 15 residues. CDR1 and CDR2 (germline): SGHTA, FQGNSA. With 5 bases removed from V and 4 bases from J, the gap between germline ends came to 14 bases. CDR3 sequence (DNA): TGTGCCAGCAGCCCTATCAGGGGTGGCACCGGGGAGCTGTTTTTT. Protein: CASSPIRGGTGELFF.

This rearrangement joins TRBV2 to TRBJ1-5, with D perhaps TRBD1 (6 bases). The germline CDR1 and CDR2 sequences are SNHLY and FYNNEI. CDR3 length: 14 amino acids. Trimming shortened V by 8 bases and J by 6 bases, and 17 bases separated the two germline ends. The CDR3 spells CASSGHSTVQPQHF. The CDR3 DNA follows: TGTGCCAGCTCGGGACACTCAACGGTTCAGCCCCAGCATTTT.

The table lists this clonotype with many counts. For the CDR3, the DNA is TGTGCCAGCAGCTTGTTACTTGAGCAGTTCTTC. Its translation: CASSLLLEQFF. The chain recombines TRBV5-5 with TRBJ2-1; D is undetermined. Trimming pared 1 base from V and 9 bases from J, leaving 5 bases between. CDR1 and CDR2 from the germline V gene are SGHKS and YYEKEE (reference sequence). This CDR3 spans 11 amino acids.

In its sample, this clonotype was seen many times. The chain carries TRBV11-1 and TRBJ2-2; D could derive from TRBD1 or TRBD2 (9 bases each). V gave up 5 bases and J gave up 3 bases, with 25 bases separating them. The CDR3 totals 19 residues. CDR1 SGHAT and CDR2 FQDESV come from the germline V gene (reference sequence). The CDR3 sequence is CASSRVTGGTSSYTGELFF. CDR3 DNA: TGTGCCAGCAGCCGAGTGACAGGGGGGACTAGCTCTTACACCGGGGAGCTGTTTTTT.

Comments on this clonotype: An end of the junction differs from the germline gene, which may be a read error. This chain connects TRBV14 to TRBJ1-2; D perhaps matches TRBD1 (5 bases). The CDR3 length is 16 residues. Germline assignment: CDR1 SGHDN and CDR2 FVKESK. Here the CDR3 reads CVSSQAATRGLYGYTF. The CDR3 nucleotides read TGTGTCAGCAGCCAAGCGGCCACAAGGGGCCTCTATGGCTACACCTTC.

This clonotype appeared a few times. V gene TRBV5-1 combines with J gene TRBJ2-1; a possible D gene is TRBD1 (6 bases). The ends were cut back, 4 bases at V and 4 bases at J, with 12 bases in the middle. Germline loops: CDR1 SGHRS, CDR2 YFSETQ. This CDR3 comprises 14 residues. The CDR3 reads CASSVLGQYNEQFF. The CDR3 DNA reads as TGCGCCAGCAGCGTCCTCGGACAGTACAATGAGCAGTTCTTC.

A few counts support this clonotype. This rearrangement joins TRBV5-1 to TRBJ2-7; TRBD2 matches at 7 bases. The CDR3 has 14 amino acids. Germline V lookup: CDR1 SGHRS, CDR2 YFSETQ. Unmatched junction bases numbered 7, after V lost 3 bases and J lost 4 bases. The CDR3 DNA is TGCGCCAGCAGCTCGGGACGGCGGGAGTACGAGCAGTACTTC. Translating gives CASSSGRREYEQYF.

The rearrangement uses TRBV28 and TRBJ1-2; TRBD1 is a possible D gene (5 bases). The CDR3 covers 13 residues. The ends were cut back, 6 bases at V and 6 bases at J, with 14 bases in the middle. From germline, CDR1 is MDHEN and CDR2 SYDVKM. CDR3 sequence reads: CASRPDVGHGYTF. The CDR3, as DNA: TGTGCCAGCAGACCGGACGTGGGGCATGGCTACACCTTC.

The CDR3 DNA follows: TGTGCCAGCAGGACAGGGGCTAGCGGGAGTTGGGAGCAGTTCTTC. This encodes CASRTGASGSWEQFF. The chain links TRBV12-3 or TRBV12-4 to TRBJ2-1, with 10 bases matching TRBD2. Trimming at V came to 6 bases and at J to 10 bases, leaving 12 bases not matched to a gene. The CDR3 loop spans 15 amino acids.

The chain employs TRBV11-2 and TRBJ2-5, with 14 bases matching TRBD2. Per the germline V gene, CDR1 is SGHAT and CDR2 is FQNNGV. This CDR3 region has 20 residues. The V segment lost 1 base and the J segment 2 bases; nucleotides outside the gene matches: 12. CDR3 bases: TGTGCCAGCAGCTTAGCAAGGGGACTAGCGGGAGTTTTCCAGCAAGAGACCCAGTACTTC. The encoded protein is CASSLARGLAGVFQQETQYF.

At least ten counts were recorded for this clonotype. This chain connects TRBV7-3 to TRBJ2-3; D perhaps matches TRBD2 (7 bases). The germline V and J ends were trimmed by 5 bases and 3 bases, with 21 bases remaining between them. CDR1 and CDR2 (germline): SGHTA, FQGTGA. CDR3 length equals 17 residues. CDR3 protein: CASSPRGAGRGTDTQYF. The CDR3 nucleotides are TGTGCCAGCAGCCCACGGGGGGCGGGACGGGGAACAGATACGCAGTATTTT. The full variable domain, in which reference TRBV7-3 and TRBJ2-3 provide the parts outside the CDR3, is GAGVSQTPSNKVTEKGKYVELRCDPISGHTALYWYRQSLGQGPEFLIYFQGTGAADDSGLPNDRFFAVRPEGSVSTLKIQRTERGDSAVYLCASSPRGAGRGTDTQYFGPGTRLTVL.

V gene TRBV7-9 combines with J gene TRBJ2-2; no firm D call. Germline assignment: CDR1 SEHNR and CDR2 FQNEAQ (reference sequence). V was pared by 8 bases and J by 4 bases, with 8 bases between. The CDR3 is made up of 12 amino acids. The CDR3, as DNA: TGTGCCAGCCCTTCCCGCACCGGGGAGCTGTTTTTT. Protein sequence: CASPSRTGELFF.

This clonotype was observed at least ten times. The chain links TRBV7-8 to TRBJ2-5, with a possible D match to TRBD2 (5 bases). Trimming stripped 5 bases from V and 1 base from J, with 11 bases between. Germline assignment: CDR1 SGHVS and CDR2 FQNEAQ. This CDR3 is built from 14 residues. CDR3 DNA sequence: TGTGCCAGCAGCCCAGCGGCAACCCAAGAGACCCAGTACTTC. Its translation is CASSPAATQETQYF.

This clonotype was counted at least ten times. V is TRBV2 and J is TRBJ2-3; D uncertain. Germline CDR1 reads SNHLY; CDR2 reads FYNNEI. The CDR3 sequence is 13 residues long. Between the trimmed V and J ends, which lost 8 bases and 2 bases, there was a span of 11 bases. The CDR3 loop reads CASERQHTDTQYF. The CDR3 nucleotides read TGTGCCAGCGAACGGCAGCACACAGATACGCAGTATTTT.

This clonotype was recorded many times. This chain uses TRBV11-2 with TRBJ2-1; 7 bases map to TRBD2. The CDR3 totals 13 residues. Germline lookup yields CDR1 SGHAT and CDR2 FQNNGV. V shed 2 bases, J shed 6 bases, and the junction held 1 base outside the gene matches. The CDR3 region is CASSLRTSNEQFF. CDR3 coding DNA: TGTGCCAGCAGCTTACGGACTAGCAATGAGCAGTTCTTC.

This chain uses TRBV7-3 with TRBJ2-2, with TRBD1 as a possible D gene (6 bases). CDR3 length: 14 amino acids. Trimming took off 3 bases at V and 6 bases at J, with 11 bases between the two ends. Germline V CDR1 and CDR2: SGHTA, FQGTGA. The DNA of the CDR3 is TGTGCCAGCAGCTTTGGGGGCCTGCCCGGGGAGCTGTTTTTT. It translates to CASSFGGLPGELFF.

This clonotype showed up just a few times. J is TRBJ1-3 and V is TRBV7-8; possible D gene TRBD1, 6 bases. CDR3 length: 14 amino acids. Looked up from germline, CDR1 is SGHVS and CDR2 is FQNEAQ. The germline V and J ends were trimmed by 3 bases and 5 bases, with 11 bases remaining between them. In DNA form, the CDR3 reads TGTGCCAGCAGCTTCGGGGGGCTTAGAAACACCATATATTTT. Its protein is CASSFGGLRNTIYF.